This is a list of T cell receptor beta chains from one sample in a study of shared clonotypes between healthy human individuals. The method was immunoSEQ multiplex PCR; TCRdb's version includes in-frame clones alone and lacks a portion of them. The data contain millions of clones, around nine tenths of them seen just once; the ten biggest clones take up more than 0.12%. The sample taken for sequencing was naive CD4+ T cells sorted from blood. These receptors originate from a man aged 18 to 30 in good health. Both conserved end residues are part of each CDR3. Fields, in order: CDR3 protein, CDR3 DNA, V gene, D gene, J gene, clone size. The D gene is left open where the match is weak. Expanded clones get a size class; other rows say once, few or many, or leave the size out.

cdr3_aa: CASSETTEQYF
cdr3_nt: TGTGCCAGCAGTGAAACGACCGAGCAGTACTTC
v_call: TRBV6-1
d_call: .
j_call: TRBJ2-7
clone_size: .

cdr3_aa: CSARGAQYF
cdr3_nt: TGCAGTGCTAGAGGGGCCCAGTACTTC
v_call: TRBV20-1
d_call: .
j_call: TRBJ2-5
clone_size: .

cdr3_aa: CSVEWQGTDTQYF
cdr3_nt: TGCAGCGTTGAATGGCAGGGCACAGATACGCAGTATTTT
v_call: TRBV29-1
d_call: .
j_call: TRBJ2-3
clone_size: .

cdr3_aa: CASSAGRLGTGELFF
cdr3_nt: TGTGCCAGCTCAGCCGGACGGCTGGGCACCGGGGAGCTGTTTTTT
v_call: TRBV18
d_call: .
j_call: TRBJ2-2
clone_size: .

cdr3_aa: CAIGAQLGETQYF
cdr3_nt: TGTGCCATCGGGGCCCAACTGGGGGAGACCCAGTACTTC
v_call: TRBV10-3
d_call: .
j_call: TRBJ2-5
clone_size: .

cdr3_aa: CAISPIGYEQYF
cdr3_nt: TGTGCCATCAGCCCCATCGGTTACGAGCAGTACTTC
v_call: TRBV10-3
d_call: .
j_call: TRBJ2-7
clone_size: .

cdr3_aa: CASRRGGEAFF
cdr3_nt: TGTGCCAGCAGGAGGGGAGGTGAAGCTTTCTTT
v_call: TRBV6-4
d_call: .
j_call: TRBJ1-1
clone_size: .

cdr3_aa: CASSLEQGVTNNYGYTF
cdr3_nt: TGTGCCAGCAGCTTGGAACAGGGCGTAACCAATAACTATGGCTACACCTTC
v_call: TRBV5-4
d_call: .
j_call: TRBJ1-2
clone_size: .

cdr3_aa: CASSRGGTDTRDF
cdr3_nt: TGCGCCAGCAGCCGGGGGGGGACAGACACAAGGGACTTC
v_call: TRBV4-3
d_call: .
j_call: TRBJ2-5
clone_size: .

cdr3_aa: CASSLTSGGPKNTGELFF
cdr3_nt: TGTGCCAGCAGCCTGACTAGCGGGGGGCCGAAGAACACCGGGGAGCTGTTTTTT
v_call: TRBV11-3
d_call: TRBD2
j_call: TRBJ2-2
clone_size: .

cdr3_aa: CAWSIRVYETQYF
cdr3_nt: TGTGCCTGGAGTATCCGGGTTTATGAGACCCAGTACTTC
v_call: TRBV30
d_call: .
j_call: TRBJ2-5
clone_size: few

cdr3_aa: CASRTRVSSYNSPLHF
cdr3_nt: TGTGCCAGCAGAACACGGGTCAGCTCCTATAATTCACCCCTCCACTTT
v_call: TRBV27
d_call: .
j_call: TRBJ1-6
clone_size: .

cdr3_aa: CASSFATGGTGNQPQHF
cdr3_nt: TGTGCCAGCAGCTTCGCCACAGGGGGAACGGGCAATCAGCCCCAGCATTTT
v_call: TRBV11-3
d_call: TRBD1
j_call: TRBJ1-5
clone_size: .

cdr3_aa: CATSRGEGAGTEAFF
cdr3_nt: TGTGCCACCAGCAGGGGGGAGGGGGCGGGCACTGAAGCTTTCTTT
v_call: TRBV15
d_call: TRBD1
j_call: TRBJ1-1
clone_size: .

cdr3_aa: CASSGMTATSTDTQYF
cdr3_nt: TGTGCCAGCAGTGGAATGACAGCTACCAGCACAGATACGCAGTATTTT
v_call: TRBV6-1
d_call: .
j_call: TRBJ2-3
clone_size: .